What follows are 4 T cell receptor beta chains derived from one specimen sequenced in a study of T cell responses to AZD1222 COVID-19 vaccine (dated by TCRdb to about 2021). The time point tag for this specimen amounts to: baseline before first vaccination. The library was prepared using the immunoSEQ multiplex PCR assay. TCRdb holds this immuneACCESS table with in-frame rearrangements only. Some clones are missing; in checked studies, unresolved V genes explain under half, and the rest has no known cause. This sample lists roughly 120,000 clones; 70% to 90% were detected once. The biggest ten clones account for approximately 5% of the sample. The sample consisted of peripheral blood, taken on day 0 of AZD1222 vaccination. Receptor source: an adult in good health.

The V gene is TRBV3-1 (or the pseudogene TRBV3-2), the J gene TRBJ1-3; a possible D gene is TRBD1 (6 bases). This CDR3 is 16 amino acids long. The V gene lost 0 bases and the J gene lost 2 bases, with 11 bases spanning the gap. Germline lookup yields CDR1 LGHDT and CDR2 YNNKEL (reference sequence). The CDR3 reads CASSQDRRDTGNTIYF. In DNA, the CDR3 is TGTGCCAGCAGCCAAGACCGCCGGGACACTGGAAACACCATATATTTT.

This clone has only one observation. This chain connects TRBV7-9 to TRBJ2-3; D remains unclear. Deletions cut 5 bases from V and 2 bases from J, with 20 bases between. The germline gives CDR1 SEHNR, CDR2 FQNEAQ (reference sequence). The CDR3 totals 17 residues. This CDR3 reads CASSPPRYRASTDTQYF. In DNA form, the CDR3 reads TGTGCCAGCAGCCCCCCGCGGTACCGGGCGTCCACAGATACGCAGTATTTT.

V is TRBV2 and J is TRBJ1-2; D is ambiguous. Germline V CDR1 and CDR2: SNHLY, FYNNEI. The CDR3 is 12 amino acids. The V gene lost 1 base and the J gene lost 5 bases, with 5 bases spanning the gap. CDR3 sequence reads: CASSEGIYGYTF. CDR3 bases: TGTGCCAGCAGTGAAGGGATTTATGGCTACACCTTC.

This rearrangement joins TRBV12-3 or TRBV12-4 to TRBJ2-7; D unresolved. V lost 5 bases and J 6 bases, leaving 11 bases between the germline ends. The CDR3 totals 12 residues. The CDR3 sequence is CASSTIGPEQYF. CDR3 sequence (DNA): TGTGCCAGCAGTACTATAGGCCCCGAGCAGTACTTC.